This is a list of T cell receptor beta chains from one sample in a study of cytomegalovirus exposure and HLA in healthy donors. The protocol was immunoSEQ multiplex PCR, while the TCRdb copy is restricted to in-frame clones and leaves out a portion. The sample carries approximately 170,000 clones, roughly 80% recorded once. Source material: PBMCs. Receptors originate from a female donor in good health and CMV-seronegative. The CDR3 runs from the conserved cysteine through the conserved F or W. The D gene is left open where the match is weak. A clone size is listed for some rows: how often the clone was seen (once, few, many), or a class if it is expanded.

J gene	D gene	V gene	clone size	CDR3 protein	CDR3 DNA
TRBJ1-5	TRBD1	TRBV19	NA	CASLRGPGNQPQHF	TGTGCCAGTCTCAGGGGGCCTGGCAATCAGCCCCAGCATTTT
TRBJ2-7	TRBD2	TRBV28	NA	CASSLGLAGGGLEQYF	TGTGCCAGCAGTCTAGGACTAGCGGGAGGAGGACTCGAGCAGTACTTC
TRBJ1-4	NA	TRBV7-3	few	CASSPGTIREKLFF	TGTGCCAGCAGCCCCGGGACAATCCGTGAAAAACTGTTTTTT
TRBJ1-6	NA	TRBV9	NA	CASSPREANSPLHF	TGTGCCAGCAGCCCCCGTGAGGCCAATTCACCCCTCCACTTT
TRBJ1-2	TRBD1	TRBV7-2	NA	CASSLDWTGGTNYGYTF	TGTGCCAGCAGCTTGGACTGGACAGGGGGGACTAACTATGGCTACACCTTC
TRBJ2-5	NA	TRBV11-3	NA	CASSLAGGPQETQYF	TGTGCCAGCAGCTTAGCGGGGGGCCCGCAAGAGACCCAGTACTTC
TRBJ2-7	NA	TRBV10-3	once	CAISESGAYEQYF	TGTGCCATCAGTGAGTCTGGGGCTTACGAGCAGTACTTC
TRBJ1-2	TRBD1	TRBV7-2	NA	CASSSTGEGGYTF	TGTGCCAGCAGCTCCACAGGGGAAGGAGGCTACACCTTC
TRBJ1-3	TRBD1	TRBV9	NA	CASSVGTGGNSGNTIYF	TGTGCCAGCAGCGTAGGAACAGGGGGTAACTCTGGAAACACCATATATTTT
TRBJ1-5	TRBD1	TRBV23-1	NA	CASAPNRGWGYSNQPQHF	TGCGCCAGCGCTCCGAACAGGGGTTGGGGATATAGCAATCAGCCCCAGCATTTT
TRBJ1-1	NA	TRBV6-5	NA	CASSYWQFNTEAFF	TGTGCCAGCAGTTACTGGCAGTTTAACACTGAAGCTTTCTTT
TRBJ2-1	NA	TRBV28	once	CASSWRGYLGDNEQFF	TGTGCCAGCAGTTGGAGAGGGTACCTCGGCGACAATGAGCAGTTCTTC
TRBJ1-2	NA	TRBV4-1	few	CASSPTVNSNYGYTF	TGCGCCAGCAGCCCGACAGTGAATTCTAACTATGGCTACACCTTC
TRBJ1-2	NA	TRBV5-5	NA	CASSLGQNLIYGYTF	TGTGCCAGCAGCTTGGGGCAGAACCTCATCTATGGCTACACCTTC
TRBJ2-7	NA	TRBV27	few	CASSLLHTAYEQYF	TGTGCCAGCAGTTTATTGCACACCGCCTACGAGCAGTACTTC
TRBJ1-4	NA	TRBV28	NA	CASGKGTPEKLFF	TGTGCCAGCGGAAAGGGGACACCCGAAAAACTGTTTTTT
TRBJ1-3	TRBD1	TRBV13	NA	CASSLPLGDRRSSGNTIYF	TGTGCCAGCAGCTTACCCCTTGGGGACAGGAGGAGCTCTGGAAACACCATATATTTT
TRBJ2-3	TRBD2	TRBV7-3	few	CASSSGLATDSDTQYF	TGTGCCAGCAGCTCTGGACTAGCGACGGATTCAGATACGCAGTATTTT
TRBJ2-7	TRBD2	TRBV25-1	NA	CASSLAGVAYEQYF	TGTGCCAGCAGTTTAGCGGGAGTAGCCTACGAGCAGTACTTC
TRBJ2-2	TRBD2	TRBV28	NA	CASSLWVAGANTGELFF	TGTGCCAGCAGTTTATGGGTAGCGGGGGCGAACACCGGGGAGCTGTTTTTT
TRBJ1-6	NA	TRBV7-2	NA	CASSRTGSSPLHF	TGTGCCAGCAGCAGAACAGGGTCCTCACCCCTCCACTTT
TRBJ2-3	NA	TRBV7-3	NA	CASSLATDTQYF	TGTGCCAGCAGCTTGGCCACAGATACGCAGTATTTT
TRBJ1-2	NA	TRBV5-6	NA	CASSLYGLYGYTF	TGTGCCAGCAGCTTGTACGGACTCTATGGCTACACCTTC
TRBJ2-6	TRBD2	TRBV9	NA	CASSDWTSGGPSGANVLTF	TGTGCCAGCAGCGATTGGACTAGCGGGGGGCCTTCTGGGGCCAACGTCCTGACTTTC
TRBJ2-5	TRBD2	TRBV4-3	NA	CASSQGTRETQYF	TGCGCCAGCAGCCAAGGGACTAGAGAGACCCAGTACTTC
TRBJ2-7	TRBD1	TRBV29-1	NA	CSVELNRDSSEQYF	TGCAGCGTTGAACTAAACCGGGACAGTTCCGAGCAGTACTTC
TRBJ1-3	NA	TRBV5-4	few	CASSPAYSSGNTIYF	TGTGCCAGCAGCCCGGCTTACAGCTCTGGAAACACCATATATTTT
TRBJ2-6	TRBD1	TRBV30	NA	CAWGTGLDSGANVLTF	TGTGCCTGGGGGACAGGGCTGGACTCTGGGGCCAACGTCCTGACTTTC
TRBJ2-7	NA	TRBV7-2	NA	CASSLGQAGREQYF	TGTGCCAGCAGCTTAGGCCAGGCGGGTCGCGAGCAGTACTTC
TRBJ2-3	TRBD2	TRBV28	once	CASSVGGEASGSMDTQYF	TGTGCCAGCAGTGTCGGTGGGGAGGCTAGCGGGAGTATGGATACGCAGTATTTT
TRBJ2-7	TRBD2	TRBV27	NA	CASRRREGYEQYF	TGTGCCAGCAGACGGCGGGAGGGGTACGAGCAGTACTTC
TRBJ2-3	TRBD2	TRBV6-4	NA	CASSDSTSGGGTDTQYF	TGTGCCAGCAGTGACTCGACTAGCGGGGGGGGCACAGATACGCAGTATTTT
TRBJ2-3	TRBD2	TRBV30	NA	CAWSRPAGGHTDTQYF	TGTGCCTGGAGTCGGCCAGCGGGAGGTCACACAGATACGCAGTATTTT
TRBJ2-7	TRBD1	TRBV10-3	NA	CAISESGQGYEQYF	TGTGCCATCAGTGAGTCGGGACAGGGCTACGAGCAGTACTTC
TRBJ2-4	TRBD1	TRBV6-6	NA	CASSRQGGAKNIQYF	TGTGCCAGCAGTCGACAGGGGGGGGCCAAAAACATTCAGTACTTC